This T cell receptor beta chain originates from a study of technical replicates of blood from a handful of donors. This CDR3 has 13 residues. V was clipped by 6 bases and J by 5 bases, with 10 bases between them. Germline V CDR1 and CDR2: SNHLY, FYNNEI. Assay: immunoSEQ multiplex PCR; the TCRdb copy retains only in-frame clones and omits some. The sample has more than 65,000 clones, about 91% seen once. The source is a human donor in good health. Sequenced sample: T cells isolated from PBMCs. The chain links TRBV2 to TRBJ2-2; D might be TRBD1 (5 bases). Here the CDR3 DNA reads TGTGCCAGCAGGTTACAGGTTACCGGGGAGCTGTTTTTT. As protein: CASRLQVTGELFF.